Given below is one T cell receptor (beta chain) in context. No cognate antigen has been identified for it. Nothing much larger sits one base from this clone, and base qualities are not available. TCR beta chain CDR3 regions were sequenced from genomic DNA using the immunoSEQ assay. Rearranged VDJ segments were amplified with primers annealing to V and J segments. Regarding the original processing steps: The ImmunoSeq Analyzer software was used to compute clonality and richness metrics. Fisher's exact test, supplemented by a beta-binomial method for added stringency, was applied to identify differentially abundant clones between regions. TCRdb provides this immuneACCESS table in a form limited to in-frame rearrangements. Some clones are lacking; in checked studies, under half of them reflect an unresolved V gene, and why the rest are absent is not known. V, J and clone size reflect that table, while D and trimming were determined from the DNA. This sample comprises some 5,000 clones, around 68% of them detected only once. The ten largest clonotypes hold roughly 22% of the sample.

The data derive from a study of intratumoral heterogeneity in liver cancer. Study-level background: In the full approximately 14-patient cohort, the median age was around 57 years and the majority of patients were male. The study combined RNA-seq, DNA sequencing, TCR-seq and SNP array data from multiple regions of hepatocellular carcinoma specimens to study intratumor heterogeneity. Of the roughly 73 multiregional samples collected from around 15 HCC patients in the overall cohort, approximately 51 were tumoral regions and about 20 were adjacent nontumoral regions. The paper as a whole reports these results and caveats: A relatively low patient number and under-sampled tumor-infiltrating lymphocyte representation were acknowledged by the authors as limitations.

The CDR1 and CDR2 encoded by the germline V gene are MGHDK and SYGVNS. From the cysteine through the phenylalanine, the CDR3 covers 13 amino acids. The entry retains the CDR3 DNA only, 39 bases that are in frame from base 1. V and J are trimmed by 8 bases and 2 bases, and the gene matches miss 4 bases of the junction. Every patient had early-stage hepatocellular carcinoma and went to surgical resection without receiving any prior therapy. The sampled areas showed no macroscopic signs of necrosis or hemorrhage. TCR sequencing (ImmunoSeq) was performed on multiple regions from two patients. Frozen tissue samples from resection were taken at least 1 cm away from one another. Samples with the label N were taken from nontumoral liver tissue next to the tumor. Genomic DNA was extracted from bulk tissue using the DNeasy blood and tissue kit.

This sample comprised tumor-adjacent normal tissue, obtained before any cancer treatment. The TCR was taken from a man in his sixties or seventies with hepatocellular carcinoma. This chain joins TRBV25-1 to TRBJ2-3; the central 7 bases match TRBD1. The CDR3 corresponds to CASRDRLTDTQYF. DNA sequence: TGTGCCAGCCGGGACAGACTCACAGATACGCAGTATTTT.